Each of the 5 T cell receptor beta chains below was sequenced from the same sample in a study of blood T cell repertoires in COVID-19. Profiled with immunoSEQ multiplex PCR; TCRdb holds only in-frame clones, not every one. The sample holds about 80,000 clones, under 80% seen once. The sequenced sample consisted of peripheral blood. The receptors stem from a human donor in a cohort sampled during active COVID-19.

To note about this clone: This sample includes further DNA sequences coding for the same CDR3. V gene TRBV28 combines with J gene TRBJ1-1; D remains ambiguous. This CDR3 region has 13 residues. Germline lookup yields CDR1 MDHEN and CDR2 SYDVKM. Trimming took 4 bases from V and 1 from J, leaving 7 bases between them. DNA for the CDR3: TGTGCCAGCAGTTGGGGAGAGAACACTGAAGCTTTCTTT. Translating it yields CASSWGENTEAFF.

V gene TRBV24-1 combines with J gene TRBJ1-5; no definite D call. The V gene lost 4 bases and the J gene lost 0 bases, with 6 bases spanning the gap. Germline loops: CDR1 KGHDR, CDR2 SFDVKD. This CDR3 is 14 amino acids long. The CDR3 DNA is TGTGCCACCAGTGAGACATATAGCAATCAGCCCCAGCATTTT. Residues: CATSETYSNQPQHF.

The chain uses TRBV30 and TRBJ2-2, with TRBD1 as a possible D gene (5 bases). The CDR3 totals 13 residues. V lost 8 bases and J lost 5, with 15 bases in between. Germline CDR1 is GTSNPN and CDR2 is SVGIG (reference sequence). Here the CDR3 DNA reads TGTGCCAACGACCCGGCAGGGACCGGGGAGCTGTTTTTT. It translates to CANDPAGTGELFF.

This chain connects TRBV25-1 to TRBJ2-1, with TRBD1 matching 11 bases. This CDR3 region has 11 residues. J gave up 9 bases and V 8 bases, and 0 bases lay outside the gene matches. Germline V CDR1 and CDR2: MGHDK, SYGVNS. DNA for the CDR3: TGTGCCAGCGGGACAGGGGGTGAGCAGTTCTTC. Translated, it gives CASGTGGEQFF.

The chain uses TRBV5-1 and TRBJ1-1, with no clear D. CDR1 is SGHRS and CDR2 is YFSETQ in the germline V gene. V was pared by 1 base and J by 2 bases, with 6 bases between. The CDR3 is 13 residues long. CDR3 sequence (DNA): TGCGCCAGCAGCTTGTACACCAACACTGAAGCTTTCTTT. This sequence encodes CASSLYTNTEAFF.